The clone carrying this T cell receptor beta chain was seen only a few times. V lost 6 bases to trimming and J lost 3 bases, with 10 bases between them. This CDR3 has 13 amino acids. The data stem from a study of T-cell reconstitution after alpha-beta-depleted transplantation in children. Unique molecular identifiers were incorporated during preparation of the TCRbeta library. TCRdb redid the calling of the PCR reads with MiXCR, one entry per CDR3 protein. There are some 530,000 distinct CDR3 sequences in the sample; approximately 12% occur only once, and over 5.5% lies in the top ten. This receptor was identified in a human donor who donated a stem cell graft to a child with combined immunodeficiency. This chain connects TRBV12-3 or TRBV12-4 to TRBJ2-3, with D maybe TRBD2 (5 bases). This specimen consisted of PBMCs from the stem cell graft donor, obtained from the stem cell graft. CDR3 in amino acids: CASSPWETDTQYF. CDR3 bases: TGTGCCAGCAGCCCGTGGGAGACAGATACGCAGTATTTT.